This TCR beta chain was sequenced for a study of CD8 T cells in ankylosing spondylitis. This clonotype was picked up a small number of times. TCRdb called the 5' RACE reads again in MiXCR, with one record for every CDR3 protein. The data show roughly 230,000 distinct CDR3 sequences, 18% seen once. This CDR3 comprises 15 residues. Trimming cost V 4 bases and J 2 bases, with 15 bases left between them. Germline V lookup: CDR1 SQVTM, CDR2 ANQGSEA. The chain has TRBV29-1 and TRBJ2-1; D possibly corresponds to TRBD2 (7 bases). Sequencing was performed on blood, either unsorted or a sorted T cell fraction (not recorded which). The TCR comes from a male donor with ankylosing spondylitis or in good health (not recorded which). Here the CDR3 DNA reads TGCAGCGTTGTAGGAGGGGGGGCGCCCTACAATGAGCAGTTCTTC. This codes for CSVVGGGAPYNEQFF.